This TCR beta chain was found in a study of spatial heterogeneity in lung cancer. Described time point: sample taken at primary tumor resection. The donors, about 78 patients with untreated early-stage non-small cell lung cancer, provided the samples. Sequencing was performed on whole RNA extracted from tumor and nontumor lung tissue, or from frozen PBMC, and the material was left unsorted. TCRdb analysed the 5' RACE reads with MiXCR anew, one entry per CDR3 protein. The table lists about 21,000 distinct CDR3 sequences, about 4.6% of them singletons. Germline V gene sequence: CDR1 LNHDA, CDR2 SQIVND (reference sequence). The CDR3 covers 14 residues. Trimming removed 7 bases at V and 1 base at J, with 12 bases between. This clonotype appeared many times.

The source of this sequence is a male donor with early-stage non-small cell lung cancer. V usage is TRBV19 and J usage is TRBJ2-3; D may be TRBD1 or TRBD2 (5 bases each). The sample consisted of PBMCs, taken at surgery. CDR3 region: CASTEGRGTDTQYF. CDR3 nucleotides: TGTGCCAGTACCGAGGGGCGCGGCACAGATACGCAGTATTTT. The entire variable domain, with the rest obtained from reference TRBV19 and TRBJ2-3, is as follows: DGGITQSPKYLFRKEGQNVTLSCEQNLNHDAMYWYRQDPGQGLRLIYYSQIVNDFQKGDIAEGYSVSREKKESFPLTVTSAQKNPTAFYLCASTEGRGTDTQYFGPGTRLTVL.